This is a list of T cell receptor beta chains from one sample in a study of T cells in Graves' hyperthyroidism and ophthalmopathy. In TCRdb, the multiplex PCR reads were re-called with MiXCR into one record per CDR3 protein. The table lists 450,000 to 700,000 distinct CDR3 sequences, roughly 50% of them singletons. The sequencing sample was made of peripheral blood or thyroid tissue (not recorded which). The receptors were gathered from an adult woman with Graves' disease, either hyperthyroidism or ophthalmopathy (not recorded which). CDR3s include the opening cysteine and the closing phenylalanine or tryptophan. D genes are given only for firm matches. Size is omitted from some rows. Given values are once, few, many or a class for expanded clones.

TRBV29-1	NA	TRBJ2-7	NA	CSATSAVTAGELYF	TGCAGCGCCACTTCCGCAGTGACTGCCGGGGAGCTGTACTTC
TRBV11-2	many	TRBJ2-7	NA	CASSSGGQLVIGYEQYF	TGTGCCAGCAGCTCCGGGGGGCAGTTGGTTATCGGCTACGAGCAGTACTTC
TRBV29-1	NA	TRBJ1-1	NA	CSTGQGVGAFF	TGCAGCACGGGCCAAGGGGTTGGGGCTTTCTTT
TRBV12-3/TRBV12-4	many	TRBJ2-7	NA	CASSHLHRRSYEQYF	TGTGCCAGCAGCCACCTTCACAGGCGCTCCTACGAGCAGTACTTC
TRBV28	NA	TRBJ2-7	TRBD1	CASNSMWRQGVFEQYF	TGTGCCAGCAATTCCATGTGGAGACAGGGTGTGTTCGAGCAGTACTTC
TRBV7-2	NA	TRBJ1-6	TRBD1	CASSLDLQGSRSPLHF	TGTGCCAGCAGCTTAGATCTACAGGGGAGTAGGTCACCCCTCCACTTT
TRBV25-1	NA	TRBJ2-1	NA	CASRGRSFSYNEQFF	TGTGCCAGCAGAGGGAGGTCCTTCTCCTACAATGAGCAGTTCTTC
TRBV12-3/TRBV12-4	many	TRBJ2-5	TRBD1	CASSFGQGGLETQYF	TGTGCCAGCAGTTTCGGACAGGGTGGGTTGGAGACCCAGTACTTC
TRBV7-9	many	TRBJ1-1	TRBD1	CASSLVAISGTGGRTEAFF	TGTGCCAGCAGCTTAGTAGCAATCTCCGGGACAGGGGGCAGGACTGAAGCTTTCTTT
TRBV6-2/TRBV6-3	many	TRBJ2-2	TRBD2	CASSYLREGSGELFF	TGTGCCAGCAGTTACTTGCGGGAGGGTTCCGGGGAGCTGTTTTTT
TRBV5-4	many	TRBJ2-2	TRBD1	CASSPSTGGAGKPGELFF	TGTGCCAGCAGCCCGTCCACAGGGGGCGCTGGGAAACCCGGGGAGCTGTTTTTT
TRBV7-8	many	TRBJ2-7	NA	CASSLAQGIAHEQYF	TGTGCCAGCAGCTTAGCCCAGGGGATTGCCCACGAGCAGTACTTC
TRBV9	many	TRBJ1-6	NA	CASSGGGIRNSPLHF	TGTGCCAGCAGCGGAGGAGGGATAAGGAATTCACCCCTCCACTTT
TRBV28	many	TRBJ2-5	NA	CASKRRAQETQYF	TGTGCCAGCAAACGGAGAGCTCAAGAGACCCAGTACTTC
TRBV12-3/TRBV12-4	few	TRBJ1-2	NA	CASMLGLVDGYTF	TGTGCCAGCATGCTGGGTTTAGTAGATGGCTACACCTTC
TRBV20-1	few	TRBJ2-7	NA	CSASTGQYEQYF	TGCAGTGCTAGTACAGGACAGTACGAGCAGTACTTC
TRBV2	NA	TRBJ2-5	NA	CASSEGGGWAQYF	TGTGCCAGCAGTGAAGGGGGTGGATGGGCCCAGTACTTC